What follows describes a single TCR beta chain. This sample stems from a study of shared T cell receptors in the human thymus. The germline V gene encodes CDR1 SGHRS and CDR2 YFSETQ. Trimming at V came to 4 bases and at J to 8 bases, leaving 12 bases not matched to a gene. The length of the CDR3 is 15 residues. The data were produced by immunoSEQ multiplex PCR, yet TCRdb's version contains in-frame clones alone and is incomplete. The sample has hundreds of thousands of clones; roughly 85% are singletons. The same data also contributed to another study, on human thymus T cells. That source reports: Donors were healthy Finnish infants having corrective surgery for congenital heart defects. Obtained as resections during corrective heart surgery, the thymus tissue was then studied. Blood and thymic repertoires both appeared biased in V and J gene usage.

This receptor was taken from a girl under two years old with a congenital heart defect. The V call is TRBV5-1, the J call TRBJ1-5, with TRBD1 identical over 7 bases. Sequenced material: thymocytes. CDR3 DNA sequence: TGCGCCAGCAGCCTCACTGGACAGGAGGGAGAGCCCCAGCATTTT. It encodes CASSLTGQEGEPQHF.